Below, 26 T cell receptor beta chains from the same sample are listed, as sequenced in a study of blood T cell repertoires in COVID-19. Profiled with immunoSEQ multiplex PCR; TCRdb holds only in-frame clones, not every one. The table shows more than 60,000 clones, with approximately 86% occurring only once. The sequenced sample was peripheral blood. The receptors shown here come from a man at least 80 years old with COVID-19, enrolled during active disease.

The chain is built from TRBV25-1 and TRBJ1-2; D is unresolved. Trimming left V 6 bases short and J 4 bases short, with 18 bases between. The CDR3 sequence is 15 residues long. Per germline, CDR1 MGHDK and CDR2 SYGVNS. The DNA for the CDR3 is TGTGCCAGCAGGATGCCGGGATCCGAGGGCTATGGCTACACCTTC. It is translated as CASRMPGSEGYGYTF.

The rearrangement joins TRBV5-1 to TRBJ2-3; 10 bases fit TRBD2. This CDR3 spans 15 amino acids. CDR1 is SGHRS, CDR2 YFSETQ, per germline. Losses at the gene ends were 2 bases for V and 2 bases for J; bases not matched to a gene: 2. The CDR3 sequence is CASSLAGGPTDTQYF. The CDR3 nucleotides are TGCGCCAGCAGCTTAGCGGGGGGGCCCACAGATACGCAGTATTTT.

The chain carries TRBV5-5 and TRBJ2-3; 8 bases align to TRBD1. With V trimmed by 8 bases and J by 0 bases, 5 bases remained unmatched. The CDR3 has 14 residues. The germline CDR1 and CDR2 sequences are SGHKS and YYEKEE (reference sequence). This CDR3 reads CASVTGGSTDTQYF. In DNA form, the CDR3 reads TGTGCCAGTGTTACAGGGGGGAGCACAGATACGCAGTATTTT.

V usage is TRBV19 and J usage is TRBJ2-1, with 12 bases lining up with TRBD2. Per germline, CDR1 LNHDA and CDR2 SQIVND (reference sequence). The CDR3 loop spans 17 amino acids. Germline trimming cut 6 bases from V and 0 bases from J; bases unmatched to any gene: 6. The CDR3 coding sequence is TGTGCCAGTAGGAGGCTAGCGGGGGGGAGCTCCTACAATGAGCAGTTCTTC. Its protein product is CASRRLAGGSSYNEQFF.

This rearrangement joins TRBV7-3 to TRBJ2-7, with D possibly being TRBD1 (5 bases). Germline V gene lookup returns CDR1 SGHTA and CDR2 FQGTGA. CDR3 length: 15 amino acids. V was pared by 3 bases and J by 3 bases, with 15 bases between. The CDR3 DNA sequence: TGTGCCAGCAGCTTGGGCCCCAGGGAACTCTACGAGCAGTACTTC. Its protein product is CASSLGPRELYEQYF.

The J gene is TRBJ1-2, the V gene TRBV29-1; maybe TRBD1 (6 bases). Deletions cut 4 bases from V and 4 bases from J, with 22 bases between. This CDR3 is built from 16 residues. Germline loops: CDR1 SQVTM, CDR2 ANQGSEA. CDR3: CSVAPGQLYPIYGYTF. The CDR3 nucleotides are TGCAGCGTTGCACCGGGACAACTGTACCCTATCTATGGCTACACCTTC.

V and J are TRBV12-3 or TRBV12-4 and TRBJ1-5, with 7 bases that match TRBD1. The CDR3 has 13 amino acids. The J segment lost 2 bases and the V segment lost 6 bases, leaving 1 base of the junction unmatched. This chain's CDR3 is CASRQGGNQPQHF. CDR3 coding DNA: TGTGCCAGCAGGCAGGGGGGCAATCAGCCCCAGCATTTT.

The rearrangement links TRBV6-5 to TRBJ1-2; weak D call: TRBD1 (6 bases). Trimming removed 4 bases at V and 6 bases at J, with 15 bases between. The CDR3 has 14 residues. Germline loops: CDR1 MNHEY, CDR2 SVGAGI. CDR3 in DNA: TGTGCCAGCAGTTTTCGACAGGCCCCGCATGGCTACACCTTC. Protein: CASSFRQAPHGYTF.

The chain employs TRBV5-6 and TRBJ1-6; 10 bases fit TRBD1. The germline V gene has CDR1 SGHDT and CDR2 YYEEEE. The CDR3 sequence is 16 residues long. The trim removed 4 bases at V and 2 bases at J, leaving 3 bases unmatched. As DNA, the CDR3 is TGTGCCAGCAGCCCCGGACAGGGGGCCTATAATTCACCCCTCCACTTT. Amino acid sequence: CASSPGQGAYNSPLHF.

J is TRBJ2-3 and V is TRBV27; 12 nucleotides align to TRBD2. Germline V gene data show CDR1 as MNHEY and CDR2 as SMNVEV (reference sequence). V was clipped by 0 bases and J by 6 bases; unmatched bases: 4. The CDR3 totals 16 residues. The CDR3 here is CASSLSTSGGRDTQYF. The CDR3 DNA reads TGTGCCAGCAGTTTATCGACTAGCGGGGGCCGGGATACGCAGTATTTT.

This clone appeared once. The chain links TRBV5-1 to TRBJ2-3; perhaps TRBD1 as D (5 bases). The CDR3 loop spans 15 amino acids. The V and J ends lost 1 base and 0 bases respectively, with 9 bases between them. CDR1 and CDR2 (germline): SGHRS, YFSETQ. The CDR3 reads CASSLSQGSTDTQYF. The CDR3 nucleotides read TGCGCCAGCAGCTTGAGCCAGGGAAGCACAGATACGCAGTATTTT. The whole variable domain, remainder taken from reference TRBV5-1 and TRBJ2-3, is KAGVTQTPRYLIKTRGQQVTLSCSPISGHRSVSWYQQTPGQGLQFLFEYFSETQRNKGNFPGRFSGRQFSNSRSEMNVSTLELGDSALYLCASSLSQGSTDTQYFGPGTRLTVL.

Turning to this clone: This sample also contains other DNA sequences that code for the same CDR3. The CDR3 coding sequence is TGCGCCAGCAGCCAGGGACAGGGGAATGGCTACACCTTC. It specifies CASSQGQGNGYTF. V is TRBV4-1 and J is TRBJ1-2; 10 positions agree with TRBD1. This CDR3 region has 13 residues. V lost 3 bases, J lost 6 bases, and 1 base stayed unmatched. CDR1 MGHRA and CDR2 YSYEKL come from the germline V gene.

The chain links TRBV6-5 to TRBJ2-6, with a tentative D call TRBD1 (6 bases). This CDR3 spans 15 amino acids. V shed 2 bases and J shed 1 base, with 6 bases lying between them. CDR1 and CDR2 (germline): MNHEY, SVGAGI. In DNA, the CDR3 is TGTGCCAGCAGTTACAGGGGGTCTGGGGCCAACGTCCTGACTTTC. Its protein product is CASSYRGSGANVLTF.

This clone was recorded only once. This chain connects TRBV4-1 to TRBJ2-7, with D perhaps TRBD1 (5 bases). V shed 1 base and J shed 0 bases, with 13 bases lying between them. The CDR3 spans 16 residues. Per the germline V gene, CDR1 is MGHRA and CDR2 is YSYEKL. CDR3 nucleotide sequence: TGCGCCAGCAGCCAAGGGCCTCGAACAGGCTCCTACGAGCAGTACTTC. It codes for CASSQGPRTGSYEQYF.

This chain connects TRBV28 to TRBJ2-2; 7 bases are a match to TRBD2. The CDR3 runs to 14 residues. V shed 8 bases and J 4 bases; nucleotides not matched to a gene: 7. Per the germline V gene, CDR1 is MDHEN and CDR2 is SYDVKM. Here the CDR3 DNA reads TGTGCCAGCTACAGGCCGGGGGGCACCGGGGAGCTGTTTTTT. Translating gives CASYRPGGTGELFF.

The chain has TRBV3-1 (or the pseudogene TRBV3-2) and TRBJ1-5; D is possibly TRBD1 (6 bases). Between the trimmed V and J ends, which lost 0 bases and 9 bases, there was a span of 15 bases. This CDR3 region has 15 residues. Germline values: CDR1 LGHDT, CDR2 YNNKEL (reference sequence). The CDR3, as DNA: TGTGCCAGCAGCCAAGATGTACAGGGCCGGGGGCCCCAGCATTTT. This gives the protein CASSQDVQGRGPQHF.

The CDR3 protein is CASSSSGQNNEKLFF. In DNA, the CDR3 is TGCGCCAGCAGCTCCTCAGGGCAGAATAATGAAAAACTGTTTTTT. The rearrangement links TRBV5-1 to TRBJ1-4, with D possibly TRBD1 on 5 matching bases. In germline, CDR1 is SGHRS, CDR2 YFSETQ. Trimming cost V 3 bases and J 4 bases, with 13 bases left between them. The CDR3 extends over 15 amino acids.

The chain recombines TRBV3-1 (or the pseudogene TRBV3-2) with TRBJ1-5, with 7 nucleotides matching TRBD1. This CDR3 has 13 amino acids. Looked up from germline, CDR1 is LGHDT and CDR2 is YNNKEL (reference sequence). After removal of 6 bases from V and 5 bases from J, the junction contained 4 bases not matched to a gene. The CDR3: CASSYRGDQPQHF. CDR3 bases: TGTGCCAGCAGTTACAGGGGTGATCAGCCCCAGCATTTT.

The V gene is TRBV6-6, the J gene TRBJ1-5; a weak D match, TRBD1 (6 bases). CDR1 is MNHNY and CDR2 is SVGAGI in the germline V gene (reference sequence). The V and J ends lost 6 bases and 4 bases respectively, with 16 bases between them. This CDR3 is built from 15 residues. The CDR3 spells CASSKPDRGNQPQHF. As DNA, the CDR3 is TGTGCCAGCAGCAAACCGGACAGAGGTAATCAGCCCCAGCATTTT.

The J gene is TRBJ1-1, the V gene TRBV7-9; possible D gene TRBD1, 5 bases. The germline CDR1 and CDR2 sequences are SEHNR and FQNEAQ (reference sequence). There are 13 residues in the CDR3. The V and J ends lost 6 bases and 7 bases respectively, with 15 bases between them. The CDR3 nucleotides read TGTGCCAGCAGGCCAGCGGGGGAGGGTGAAGCTTTCTTT. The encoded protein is CASRPAGEGEAFF.

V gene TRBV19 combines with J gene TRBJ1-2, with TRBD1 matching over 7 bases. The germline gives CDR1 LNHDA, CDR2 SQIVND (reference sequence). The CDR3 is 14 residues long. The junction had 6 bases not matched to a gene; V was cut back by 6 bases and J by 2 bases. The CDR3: CASRLEQGNYGYTF. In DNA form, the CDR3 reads TGTGCCAGTAGATTAGAACAGGGGAACTATGGCTACACCTTC.

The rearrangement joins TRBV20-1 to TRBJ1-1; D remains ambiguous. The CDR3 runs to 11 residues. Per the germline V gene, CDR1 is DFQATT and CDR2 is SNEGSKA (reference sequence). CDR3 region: CRTVGGTEAFF. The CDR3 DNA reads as TGCAGGACGGTAGGAGGTACTGAAGCTTTCTTT.

The chain's CDR3 is CASSPGQGVGNTIYF. Here the CDR3 DNA reads TGTGCCAGCAGCCCAGGACAGGGTGTGGGCAACACCATATATTTT. This sequence joins TRBV6-5 and TRBJ1-3, with 8 bases fitting TRBD1. Trimming removed 6 bases from V and 7 bases from J; junction bases left unmatched: 11. Germline V gene data show CDR1 as MNHEY and CDR2 as SVGAGI. The CDR3 totals 15 residues.

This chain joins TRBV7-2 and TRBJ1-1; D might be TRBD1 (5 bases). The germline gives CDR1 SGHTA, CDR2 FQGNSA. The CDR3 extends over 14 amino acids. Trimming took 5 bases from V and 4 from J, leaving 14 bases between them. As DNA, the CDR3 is TGTGCCAGCAGCCTCATGGGGGGTGGCACTGAAGCTTTCTTT. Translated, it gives CASSLMGGGTEAFF.

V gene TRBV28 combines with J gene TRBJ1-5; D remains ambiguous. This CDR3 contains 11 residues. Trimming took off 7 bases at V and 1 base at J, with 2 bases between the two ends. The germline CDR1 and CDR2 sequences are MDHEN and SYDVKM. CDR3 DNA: TGTGCCAGCACAAGCAATCAGCCCCAGCATTTT. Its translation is CASTSNQPQHF.

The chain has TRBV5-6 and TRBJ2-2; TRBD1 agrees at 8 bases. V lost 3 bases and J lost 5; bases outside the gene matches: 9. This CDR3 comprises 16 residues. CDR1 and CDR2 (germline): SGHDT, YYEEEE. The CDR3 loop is CASSSSRTGWTGELFF. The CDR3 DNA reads TGTGCCAGCAGCTCCTCGAGGACAGGGTGGACCGGGGAGCTGTTTTTT.